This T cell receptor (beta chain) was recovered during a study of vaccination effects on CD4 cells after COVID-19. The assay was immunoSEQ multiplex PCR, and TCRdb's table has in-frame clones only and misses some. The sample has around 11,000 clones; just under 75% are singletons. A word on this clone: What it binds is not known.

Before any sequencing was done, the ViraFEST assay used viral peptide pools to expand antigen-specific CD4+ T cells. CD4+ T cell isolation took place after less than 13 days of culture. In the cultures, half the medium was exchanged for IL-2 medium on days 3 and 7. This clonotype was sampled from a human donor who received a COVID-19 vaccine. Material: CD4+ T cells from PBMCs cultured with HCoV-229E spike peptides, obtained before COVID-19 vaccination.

The CDR3 sequence is CASSPGAGAKNIQYF. DNA of the CDR3: TGTGCCAGCTCACCAGGGGCAGGGGCCAAAAACATTCAGTACTTC. This sequence joins TRBV18 and TRBJ2-4; D is possibly TRBD1 (5 bases). The germline V gene encodes CDR1 KGHSH and CDR2 LQKENI. V dropped 2 bases and J dropped 1 base, with 9 bases sitting between them. The CDR3 extends over 15 amino acids. The whole variable domain, remainder taken from reference TRBV18 and TRBJ2-4, is NAGVMQNPRHLVRRRGQEARLRCSPMKGHSHVYWYRQLPEEGLKFMVYLQKENIIDESGMPKERFSAEFPKEGPSILRIQQVVRGDSAAYFCASSPGAGAKNIQYFGAGTRLSVL.